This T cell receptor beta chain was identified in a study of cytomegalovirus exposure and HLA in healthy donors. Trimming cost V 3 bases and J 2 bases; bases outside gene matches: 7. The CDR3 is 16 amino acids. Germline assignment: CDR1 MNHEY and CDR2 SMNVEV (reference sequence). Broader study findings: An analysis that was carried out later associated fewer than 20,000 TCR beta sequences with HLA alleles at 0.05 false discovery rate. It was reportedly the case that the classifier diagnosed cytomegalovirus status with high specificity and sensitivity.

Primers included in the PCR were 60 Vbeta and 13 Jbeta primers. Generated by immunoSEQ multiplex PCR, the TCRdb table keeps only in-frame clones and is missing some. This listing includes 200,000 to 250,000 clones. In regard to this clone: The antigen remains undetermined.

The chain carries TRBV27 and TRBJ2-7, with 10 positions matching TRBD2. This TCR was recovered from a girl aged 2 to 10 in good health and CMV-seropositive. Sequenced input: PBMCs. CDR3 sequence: CASSFVASGGAYEQYF. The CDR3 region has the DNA TGTGCCAGCAGTTTTGTAGCTAGCGGGGGTGCCTACGAGCAGTACTTC.